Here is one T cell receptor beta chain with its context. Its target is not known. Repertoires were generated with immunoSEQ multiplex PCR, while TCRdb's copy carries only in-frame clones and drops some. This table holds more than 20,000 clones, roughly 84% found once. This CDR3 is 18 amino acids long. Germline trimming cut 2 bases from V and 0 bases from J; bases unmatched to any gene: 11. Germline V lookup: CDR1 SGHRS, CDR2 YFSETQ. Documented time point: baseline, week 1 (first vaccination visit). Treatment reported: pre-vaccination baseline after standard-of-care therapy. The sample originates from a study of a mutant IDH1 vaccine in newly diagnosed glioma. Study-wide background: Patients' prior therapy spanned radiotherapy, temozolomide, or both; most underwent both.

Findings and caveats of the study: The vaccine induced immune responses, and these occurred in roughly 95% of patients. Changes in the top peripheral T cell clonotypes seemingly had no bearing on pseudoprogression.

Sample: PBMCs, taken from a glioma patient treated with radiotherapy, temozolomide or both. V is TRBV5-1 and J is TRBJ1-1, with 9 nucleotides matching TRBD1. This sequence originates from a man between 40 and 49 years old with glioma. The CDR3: CASSFNSRTGAMNTEAFF. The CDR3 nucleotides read TGCGCCAGCAGCTTTAATTCCCGGACAGGGGCAATGAACACTGAAGCTTTCTTT.